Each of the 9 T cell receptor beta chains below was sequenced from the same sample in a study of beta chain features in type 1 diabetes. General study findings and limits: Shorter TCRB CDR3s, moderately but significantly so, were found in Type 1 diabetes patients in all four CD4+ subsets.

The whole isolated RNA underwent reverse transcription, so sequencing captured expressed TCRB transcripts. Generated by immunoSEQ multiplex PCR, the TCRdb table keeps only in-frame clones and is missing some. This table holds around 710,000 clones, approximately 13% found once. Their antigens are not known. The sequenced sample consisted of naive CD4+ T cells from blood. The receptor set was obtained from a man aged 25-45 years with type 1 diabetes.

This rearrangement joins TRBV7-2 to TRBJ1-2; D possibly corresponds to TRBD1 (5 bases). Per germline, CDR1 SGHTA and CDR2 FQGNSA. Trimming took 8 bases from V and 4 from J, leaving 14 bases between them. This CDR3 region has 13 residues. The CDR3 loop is CASDVGALYGYTF. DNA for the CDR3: TGTGCCAGCGACGTTGGGGCCCTCTATGGCTACACCTTC.

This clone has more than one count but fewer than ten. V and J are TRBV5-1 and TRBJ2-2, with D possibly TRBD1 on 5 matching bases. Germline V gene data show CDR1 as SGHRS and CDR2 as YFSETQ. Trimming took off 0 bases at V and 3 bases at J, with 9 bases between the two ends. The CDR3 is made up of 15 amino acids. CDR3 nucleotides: TGCGCCAGCAGCTTGGAGTGGACATACACCGGGGAGCTGTTTTTT. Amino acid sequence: CASSLEWTYTGELFF.

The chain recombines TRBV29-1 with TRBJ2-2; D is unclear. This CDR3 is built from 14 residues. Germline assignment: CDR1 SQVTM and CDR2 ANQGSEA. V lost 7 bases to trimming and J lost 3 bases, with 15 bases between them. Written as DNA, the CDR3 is TGCAGCGCCCGCCCCCAGGAGTACACCGGGGAGCTGTTTTTT. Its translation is CSARPQEYTGELFF.

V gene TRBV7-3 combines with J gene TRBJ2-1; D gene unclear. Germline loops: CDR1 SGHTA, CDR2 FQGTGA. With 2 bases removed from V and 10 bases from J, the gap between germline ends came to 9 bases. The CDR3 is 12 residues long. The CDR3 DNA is TGTGCCAGCAGCTTAGGTGTGACAGAGCAGTTCTTC. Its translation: CASSLGVTEQFF.

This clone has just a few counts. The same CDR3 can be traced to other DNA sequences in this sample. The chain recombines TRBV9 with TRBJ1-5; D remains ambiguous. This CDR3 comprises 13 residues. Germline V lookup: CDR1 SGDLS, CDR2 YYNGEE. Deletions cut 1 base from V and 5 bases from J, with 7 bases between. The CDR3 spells CASSVSGDQPQHF. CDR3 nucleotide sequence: TGTGCCAGCAGCGTAAGCGGGGATCAGCCCCAGCATTTT.

CDR3 residues: CASSFGGRSYNSPLHF. CDR3 coding DNA: TGTGCCAGCAGCTTTGGTGGTCGGTCCTATAATTCACCCCTCCACTTT. The genes are TRBV7-9 and TRBJ1-6, with unresolved D. Germline lookup yields CDR1 SEHNR and CDR2 FQNEAQ (reference sequence). Between the trimmed V and J ends, which lost 3 bases and 1 base, there was a span of 10 bases. The CDR3 has 16 residues.

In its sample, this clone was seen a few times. CDR3 region: CASSWRDGTTEAFF. The CDR3 DNA sequence: TGCGCCAGCAGCTGGAGGGACGGCACCACTGAAGCTTTCTTT. The V and J genes are TRBV5-1 and TRBJ1-1; weak D call: TRBD1 (5 bases). Trimming removed 3 bases at V and 4 bases at J, with 13 bases between. The CDR3 totals 14 residues. Germline loops: CDR1 SGHRS, CDR2 YFSETQ. Full variable domain (outside the CDR3, taken from reference TRBV5-1 and TRBJ1-1): KAGVTQTPRYLIKTRGQQVTLSCSPISGHRSVSWYQQTPGQGLQFLFEYFSETQRNKGNFPGRFSGRQFSNSRSEMNVSTLELGDSALYLCASSWRDGTTEAFFGQGTRLTVV.

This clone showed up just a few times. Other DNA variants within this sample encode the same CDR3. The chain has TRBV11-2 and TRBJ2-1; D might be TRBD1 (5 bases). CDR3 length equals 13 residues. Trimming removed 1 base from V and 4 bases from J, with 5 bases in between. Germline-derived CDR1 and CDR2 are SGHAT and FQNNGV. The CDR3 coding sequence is TGTGCCAGCAGCTTAGGACAGTACAATGAGCAGTTCTTC. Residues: CASSLGQYNEQFF. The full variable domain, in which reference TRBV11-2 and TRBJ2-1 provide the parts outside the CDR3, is EAGVAQSPRYKIIEKRQSVAFWCNPISGHATLYWYQQILGQGPKLLIQFQNNGVVDDSQLPKDRFSAERLKGVDSTLKIQPAKLEDSAVYLCASSLGQYNEQFFGPGTRLTVL.

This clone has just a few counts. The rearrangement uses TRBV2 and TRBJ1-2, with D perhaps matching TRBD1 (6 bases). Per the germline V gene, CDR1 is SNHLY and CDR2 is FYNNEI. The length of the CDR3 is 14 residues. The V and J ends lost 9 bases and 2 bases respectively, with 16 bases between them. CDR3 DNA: TGTGCCAGGCGCGCCAGAGGGGGAAACTATGGCTACACCTTC. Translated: CARRARGGNYGYTF.